Listed here are 26 T cell receptor beta chains from one sample, sequenced in a study of T cell responses to AZD1222 COVID-19 vaccine. TCRdb's copy holds only in-frame clones and misses some; the assay was immunoSEQ multiplex PCR. The table includes 140,000 to 150,000 clones, 75% to 95% detected once. This specimen consisted of peripheral blood, obtained on day 0 of AZD1222 vaccination. The source of these receptors is an adult in good health.

The CDR3 nucleotides read TGTGCCACCAGTGCCCTCGCGGGACAAGCTTTCTTT. Protein sequence: CATSALAGQAFF. This chain joins TRBV24-1 and TRBJ1-1, with D maybe TRBD1 (5 bases). CDR1 is KGHDR, CDR2 SFDVKD, per germline. The CDR3 has 12 residues. Trimming cost V 5 bases and J 9 bases, with 12 bases left between them.

V is TRBV10-3 and J is TRBJ2-7, with D possibly matching TRBD1 (6 bases). This CDR3 comprises 16 residues. Germline lookup yields CDR1 ENHRY and CDR2 SYGVKD. V was shortened by 2 bases and J by 1 base, with 15 bases between the two germline ends. The DNA for the CDR3 is TGTGCCATCAGTGAGGGACCGCAGGGGACGTCCTACGAGCAGTACTTC. Amino acid sequence: CAISEGPQGTSYEQYF.

The rearrangement joins TRBV7-9 to TRBJ1-1; D may be TRBD1 (5 bases). Germline-derived CDR1 and CDR2 are SEHNR and FQNEAQ (reference sequence). CDR3 length: 16 residues. V shed 4 bases and J shed 0 bases, with 15 bases lying between them. The CDR3 coding sequence is TGTGCCAGCAGCTCTCCGGGACTGGACATGAACACTGAAGCTTTCTTT. As protein: CASSSPGLDMNTEAFF.

V and J are TRBV4-3 and TRBJ2-1; 13 nucleotides line up with TRBD2. Trimming removed 4 bases from V and 7 bases from J; junction bases left unmatched: 1. The CDR3 loop spans 14 amino acids. Germline assignment: CDR1 LGHNA and CDR2 YSLEER. CDR3 coding DNA: TGCGCCAGCAGCCCGGGACTAGCGGGGAATGAGCAGTTCTTC. Residues: CASSPGLAGNEQFF.

The genes are TRBV11-3 and TRBJ1-1; TRBD1 is a possible D gene (5 bases). Trimming removed 7 bases from V and 1 base from J, with 10 bases in between. This CDR3 has 13 amino acids. CDR1 is SGHNT, CDR2 YENEEA, per germline. CDR3: CASKARENTEAFF. The CDR3 DNA reads TGTGCCAGCAAGGCCAGGGAGAACACTGAAGCTTTCTTT.

This chain's CDR3 is CAISDGQGSYEQYF. In nucleotides, the CDR3 is TGTGCCATCAGTGACGGACAGGGTTCCTACGAGCAGTACTTC. This sequence joins TRBV10-3 and TRBJ2-7; 8 bases fit TRBD1. V dropped 3 bases and J dropped 1; count of bases not matched to a gene: 2. This CDR3 spans 14 amino acids. Per germline, CDR1 ENHRY and CDR2 SYGVKD.

This clone showed up just once. The CDR3 sequence is CASSQDLSLSGRQGDTQYF. CDR3 nucleotides: TGTGCCAGCAGCCAAGATCTTTCTCTTTCGGGGCGGCAGGGGGATACGCAGTATTTT. This chain joins TRBV14 and TRBJ2-3; D is possibly TRBD1 (6 bases). Per the germline V gene, CDR1 is SGHDN and CDR2 is FVKESK. The CDR3 loop spans 19 amino acids. Trimming removed 0 bases from V and 6 bases from J, with 25 bases in between. The full variable domain, in which reference TRBV14 and TRBJ2-3 provide the parts outside the CDR3, is EAGVTQFPSHSVIEKGQTVTLRCDPISGHDNLYWYRRVMGKEIKFLLHFVKESKQDESGMPNNRFLAERTGGTYSTLKVQPAELEDSGVYFCASSQDLSLSGRQGDTQYFGPGTRLTVL.

This sequence joins TRBV5-1 and TRBJ1-1; the match to TRBD1 covers 8 bases. The CDR3 is 15 amino acids. V gave up 2 bases and J gave up 1 base; unmatched junction bases: 4. From germline, CDR1 is SGHRS and CDR2 YFSETQ. The CDR3, as DNA: TGCGCCAGCAGCTTCCCGACAGGGGAGAACACTGAAGCTTTCTTT. Its protein is CASSFPTGENTEAFF.

This chain joins TRBV15 and TRBJ2-5, with D unclear. CDR1 LNHNV and CDR2 YYDKDF come from the germline V gene (reference sequence). V was shortened by 1 base and J by 4 bases, with 13 bases between the two germline ends. The CDR3 runs to 15 residues. In nucleotides, the CDR3 is TGTGCCACCAGCAGAGTACCCAGAAGCTCAGAGACCCAGTACTTC. It translates to CATSRVPRSSETQYF.

The chain links TRBV6-5 to TRBJ1-2; the match to TRBD1 covers 8 bases. V trimming: 3 bases; J trimming: 4 bases; junction bases outside the gene matches: 7. The CDR3 totals 15 residues. CDR1 MNHEY and CDR2 SVGAGI come from the germline V gene. Written as DNA, the CDR3 is TGTGCCAGCAGTTATTCGCCGGACAGGGTCTATGGCTACACCTTC. Its protein is CASSYSPDRVYGYTF.

The J gene is TRBJ2-5, the V gene TRBV19; TRBD1 or TRBD2 may be the D gene (5 bases each). The CDR3 has 15 residues. V lost 5 bases to trimming and J lost 5 bases, with 18 bases between them. Per germline, CDR1 LNHDA and CDR2 SQIVND (reference sequence). The CDR3 DNA reads TGTGCCAGTAGTGGGGGATTCAGGGTGAAGGAGACCCAGTACTTC. This gives the protein CASSGGFRVKETQYF. Full variable domain (missing parts from reference TRBV19 and TRBJ2-5): DGGITQSPKYLFRKEGQNVTLSCEQNLNHDAMYWYRQDPGQGLRLIYYSQIVNDFQKGDIAEGYSVSREKKESFPLTVTSAQKNPTAFYLCASSGGFRVKETQYFGPGTRLLVL.

The chain employs TRBV28 and TRBJ1-4; TRBD1 agrees at 9 bases. Germline V gene data show CDR1 as MDHEN and CDR2 as SYDVKM. This CDR3 contains 17 residues. V was clipped by 3 bases and J by 8 bases; unmatched bases: 13. This CDR3 is CASSFSPGTGRGEKLFF. Written as DNA, the CDR3 is TGTGCCAGCAGTTTCTCCCCCGGGACAGGGAGGGGAGAAAAACTGTTTTTT.

The rearrangement uses TRBV19 and TRBJ2-7, with 7 bases aligning to TRBD1. This CDR3 has 13 amino acids. V lost 4 bases to trimming and J lost 6 bases; unmatched junction nucleotides: 6. CDR1 LNHDA and CDR2 SQIVND come from the germline V gene (reference sequence). CDR3 loop: CASSTRAGGEQYF. CDR3 DNA: TGTGCCAGTAGTACCCGGGCAGGGGGCGAGCAGTACTTC.

This rearrangement joins TRBV19 to TRBJ1-3, with TRBD1 matching over 7 bases. The J segment lost 6 bases and the V segment lost 3 bases, leaving 5 bases of the junction unmatched. This CDR3 has 14 residues. Germline CDR1 and CDR2: LNHDA and SQIVND (reference sequence). The DNA for the CDR3 is TGTGCCAGTAGTATCTCCGGGACAGTAAACACCATATATTTT. Its translation is CASSISGTVNTIYF.

The genes are TRBV5-6 and TRBJ2-7; 9 bases match TRBD2. J lost 2 bases, V lost 3 bases, and 12 bases had no gene match. CDR3 length equals 17 residues. Germline V lookup: CDR1 SGHDT, CDR2 YYEEEE. CDR3 nucleotides: TGTGCCAGCAGCTGGACGCCTCTAGCGGGGTTACCCTACGAGCAGTACTTC. The encoded protein is CASSWTPLAGLPYEQYF. Full variable domain (remainder filled in from reference TRBV5-6 and TRBJ2-7): DAGVTQSPTHLIKTRGQQVTLRCSPKSGHDTVSWYQQALGQGPQFIFQYYEEEERQRGNFPDRFSGHQFPNYSSELNVNALLLGDSALYLCASSWTPLAGLPYEQYFGPGTRLTVT.

V usage is TRBV7-3 and J usage is TRBJ2-1; 13 positions match TRBD2. This CDR3 is built from 23 residues. V shed 1 base and J 0 bases; nucleotides not matched to a gene: 18. Germline loops: CDR1 SGHTA, CDR2 FQGTGA. The CDR3 region has the DNA TGTGCCAGCAGCTTAATATTCTCGCTGTTCGGACTAGCGGGAGAGATCTCCTACAATGAGCAGTTCTTC. Translation gives CASSLIFSLFGLAGEISYNEQFF. Combining the CDR3 with reference TRBV7-3 and TRBJ2-1 gives the whole variable domain GAGVSQTPSNKVTEKGKYVELRCDPISGHTALYWYRQSLGQGPEFLIYFQGTGAADDSGLPNDRFFAVRPEGSVSTLKIQRTERGDSAVYLCASSLIFSLFGLAGEISYNEQFFGPGTRLTVL.

The chain has TRBV3-1 (or the pseudogene TRBV3-2) and TRBJ1-1; tentative D call: TRBD1 (6 bases). Trimming took 5 bases from V and 1 from J, leaving 14 bases between them. The CDR3 contains 15 residues. Germline V gene lookup returns CDR1 LGHDT and CDR2 YNNKEL (reference sequence). The CDR3 here is CASSALKDRNTEAFF. The CDR3 DNA follows: TGTGCCAGCAGCGCGCTTAAGGACAGGAACACTGAAGCTTTCTTT.

The chain carries TRBV19 and TRBJ2-7; D gene ambiguous. V was cut by 5 bases and J by 7 bases, with 18 bases left in between. CDR3 length: 14 residues. CDR1 and CDR2 from the germline V gene are LNHDA and SQIVND (reference sequence). DNA of the CDR3: TGTGCCAGTAGTGTGGGGTTACATTTGGAAGAGCAGTACTTC. This translates into CASSVGLHLEEQYF.

This clone was recorded a few times. The chain recombines TRBV24-1 with TRBJ1-6; no clear D gene. V was trimmed by 7 bases and J by 7 bases, leaving 13 bases between them. The CDR3 covers 14 residues. Germline V gene lookup returns CDR1 KGHDR and CDR2 SFDVKD. CDR3 loop: CATSMSVLNSPLHF. In DNA form, the CDR3 reads TGTGCCACCAGCATGAGTGTCCTCAATTCACCCCTCCACTTT.

The V call is TRBV7-6, the J call TRBJ2-3, with D perhaps TRBD1 or TRBD2 (5 bases each). Germline loops: CDR1 SGHVS, CDR2 FNYEAQ. The V and J ends lost 5 bases and 3 bases respectively, with 12 bases between them. The CDR3 totals 14 residues. CDR3 sequence (DNA): TGTGCCAGCAGCCCCGGGACGGCGACAGATACGCAGTATTTT. Amino acids: CASSPGTATDTQYF.

This clone was seen just once. The chain carries TRBV27 and TRBJ2-4; weak D call: TRBD2 (6 bases). Germline lookup yields CDR1 MNHEY and CDR2 SMNVEV (reference sequence). V was shortened by 0 bases and J by 3 bases, with 12 bases between the two germline ends. This CDR3 is 16 amino acids long. The CDR3: CASSLSGGGLKNIQYF. The CDR3 DNA reads as TGTGCCAGCAGTTTATCGGGCGGAGGGCTCAAAAACATTCAGTACTTC.

The chain links TRBV6-2 or TRBV6-3 to TRBJ1-1; tentative D call: TRBD1 (5 bases). V was trimmed by 5 bases and J by 0 bases, leaving 16 bases between them. Germline V gene lookup returns CDR1 MNHEY and CDR2 SVGEGT. The CDR3 sequence is 16 residues long. CDR3 DNA sequence: TGTGCCAGCAGTCACCAACAGGCCAGCATGAACACTGAAGCTTTCTTT. Its translation is CASSHQQASMNTEAFF.

CDR3 nucleotides: TGTGCCACCAGTGCCGCCACCGGGGCCGGGACAGATACGCAGTATTTT. It translates to CATSAATGAGTDTQYF. The chain joins TRBV24-1 to TRBJ2-3; D may be TRBD1 or TRBD2 (5 bases each). CDR1 KGHDR and CDR2 SFDVKD come from the germline V gene. V was shortened by 5 bases and J by 3 bases, with 17 bases between the two germline ends. The CDR3 length is 16 residues.

The chain links TRBV28 to TRBJ2-1, with TRBD2 identical over 7 bases. The CDR3 is 16 amino acids. After removal of 4 bases from V and 1 base from J, the junction contained 7 bases not matched to a gene. The V gene's germline CDR1 is MDHEN and CDR2 SYDVKM. The CDR3: CASSSPGLPSYNEQFF. The CDR3 DNA reads TGTGCCAGCAGTTCTCCGGGACTACCTTCCTACAATGAGCAGTTCTTC.

This clone showed up just a few times. This sequence joins TRBV6-4 and TRBJ1-5; weak D call: TRBD1 (5 bases). CDR1 MRHNA and CDR2 SNTAGT come from the germline V gene. The CDR3 contains 17 residues. V was trimmed by 0 bases and J by 3 bases, leaving 15 bases between them. The CDR3 sequence: CASSDSWGYTYNQPQHF. The CDR3 bases are TGTGCCAGCAGTGACTCCTGGGGGTACACCTACAATCAGCCCCAGCATTTT.

The rearrangement links TRBV6-6 to TRBJ2-1; 11 bases agree with TRBD2. This CDR3 has 15 amino acids. Losses at the gene ends were 5 bases for V and 7 bases for J; bases not matched to a gene: 7. Germline V CDR1 and CDR2: MNHNY, SVGAGI (reference sequence). CDR3 protein: CASSPLAGAWNEQFF. In DNA form, the CDR3 reads TGTGCCAGCAGTCCACTAGCGGGAGCGTGGAATGAGCAGTTCTTC.